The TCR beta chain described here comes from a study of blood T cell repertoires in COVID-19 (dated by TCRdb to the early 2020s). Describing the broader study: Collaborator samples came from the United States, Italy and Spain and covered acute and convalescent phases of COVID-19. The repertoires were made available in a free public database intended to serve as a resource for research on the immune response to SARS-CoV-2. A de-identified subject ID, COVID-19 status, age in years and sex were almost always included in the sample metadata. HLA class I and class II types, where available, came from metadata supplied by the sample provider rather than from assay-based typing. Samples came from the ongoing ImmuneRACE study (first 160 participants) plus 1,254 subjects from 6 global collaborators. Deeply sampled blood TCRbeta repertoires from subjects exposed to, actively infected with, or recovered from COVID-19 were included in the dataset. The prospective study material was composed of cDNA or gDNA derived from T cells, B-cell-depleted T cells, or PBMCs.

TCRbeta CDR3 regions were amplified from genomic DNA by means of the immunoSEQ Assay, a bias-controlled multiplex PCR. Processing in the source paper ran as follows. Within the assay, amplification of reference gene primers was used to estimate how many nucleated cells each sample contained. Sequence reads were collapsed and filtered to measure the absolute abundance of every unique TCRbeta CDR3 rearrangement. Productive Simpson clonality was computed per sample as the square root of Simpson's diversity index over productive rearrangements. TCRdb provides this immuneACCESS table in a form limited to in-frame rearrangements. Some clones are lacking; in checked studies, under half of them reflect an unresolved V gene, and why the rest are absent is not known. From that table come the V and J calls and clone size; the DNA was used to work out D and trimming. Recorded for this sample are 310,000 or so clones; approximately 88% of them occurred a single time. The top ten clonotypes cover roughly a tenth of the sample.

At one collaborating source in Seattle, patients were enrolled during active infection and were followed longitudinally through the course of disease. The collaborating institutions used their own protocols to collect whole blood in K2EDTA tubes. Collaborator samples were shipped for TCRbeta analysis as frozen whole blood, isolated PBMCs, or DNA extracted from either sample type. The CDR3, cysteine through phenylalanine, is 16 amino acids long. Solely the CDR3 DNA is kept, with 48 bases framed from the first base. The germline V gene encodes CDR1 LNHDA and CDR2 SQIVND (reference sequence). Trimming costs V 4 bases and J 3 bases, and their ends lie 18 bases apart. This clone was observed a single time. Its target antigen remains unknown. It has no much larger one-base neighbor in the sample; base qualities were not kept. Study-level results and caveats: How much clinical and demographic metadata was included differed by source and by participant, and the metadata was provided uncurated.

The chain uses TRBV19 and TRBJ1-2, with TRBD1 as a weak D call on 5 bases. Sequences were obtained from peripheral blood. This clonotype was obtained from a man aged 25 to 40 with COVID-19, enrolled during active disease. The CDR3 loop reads CASSTTREAGDYGYTF. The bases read TGTGCCAGTAGTACCACCAGGGAAGCGGGTGACTATGGCTACACCTTC. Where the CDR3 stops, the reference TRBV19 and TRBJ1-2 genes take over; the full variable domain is DGGITQSPKYLFRKEGQNVTLSCEQNLNHDAMYWYRQDPGQGLRLIYYSQIVNDFQKGDIAEGYSVSREKKESFPLTVTSAQKNPTAFYLCASSTTREAGDYGYTFGSGTRLTVV.